The rows below give T cell receptor beta chains drawn from one sample of a study of preoperative IRX-2 immunotherapy in early breast cancer. Libraries were prepared by immunoSEQ multiplex PCR; TCRdb keeps only in-frame clonotypes and omits some of them. Of under 15,000 clones in the sample, approximately 90% are singletons; the top ten hold about 27%. The specimen was collected from a patient treated with IRX-2 immunotherapy. Receptor source: a human donor with breast cancer. The CDR3 runs from the conserved cysteine through the conserved F or W. Fields, in order: CDR3 length, D gene, V gene, clone size, J gene, CDR3 DNA, CDR3 protein. D genes are given only for firm matches. The listing skips clone size in some rows; elsewhere it reads once, few, many or a size class.

len: 14
d_gene: TRBD1
v_gene: TRBV23-1
abundance: NA
j_gene: TRBJ1-1
CDR3nt: TGCGCCAGCAGTCACTATAACAGGGGCACTGAAGCTTTCTTT
CDR3aa: CASSHYNRGTEAFF

len: 15
d_gene: TRBD1
v_gene: TRBV7-9
abundance: NA
j_gene: TRBJ2-1
CDR3nt: TGTGCCAGCAGCCTACAGGGGGCGAGCTACAATGAGCAGTTCTTC
CDR3aa: CASSLQGASYNEQFF

len: 14
d_gene: NA
v_gene: TRBV7-3
abundance: NA
j_gene: TRBJ2-3
CDR3nt: TGTGCCAGCAGCTTAGGTACCCCCACAGATACGCAGTATTTT
CDR3aa: CASSLGTPTDTQYF

len: 14
d_gene: NA
v_gene: TRBV7-2
abundance: once
j_gene: TRBJ2-5
CDR3nt: TGTGCCAGCAGCTTTCAGGCTTCACAAGAGACCCAGTACTTC
CDR3aa: CASSFQASQETQYF

len: 16
d_gene: NA
v_gene: TRBV11-2
abundance: NA
j_gene: TRBJ2-7
CDR3nt: TGTGCCAGCAGCTTAGGGGTGGGTTCTCCCTCCTACGAGCAGTACTTC
CDR3aa: CASSLGVGSPSYEQYF

len: 14
d_gene: NA
v_gene: TRBV4-1
abundance: NA
j_gene: TRBJ1-1
CDR3nt: TGCGCCAGCAGCCCGTTCCGGGGGGTGGGTGAAGCTTTCTTT
CDR3aa: CASSPFRGVGEAFF

len: 12
d_gene: NA
v_gene: TRBV7-9
abundance: NA
j_gene: TRBJ2-5
CDR3nt: TGTGCCAGCAGCTCCGTGGCAGAGACCCAGTACTTC
CDR3aa: CASSSVAETQYF

len: 14
d_gene: TRBD2
v_gene: TRBV15
abundance: NA
j_gene: TRBJ2-5
CDR3nt: TGTGCCACCAGCAGGGGACTAGCGCAAGAGACCCAGTACTTC
CDR3aa: CATSRGLAQETQYF

len: 16
d_gene: TRBD1
v_gene: TRBV18
abundance: NA
j_gene: TRBJ2-3
CDR3nt: TGTGCCAGCTCAGAGGGACAGACATCTGGCACAGATACGCAGTATTTT
CDR3aa: CASSEGQTSGTDTQYF

len: 12
d_gene: NA
v_gene: TRBV11-3
abundance: NA
j_gene: TRBJ1-2
CDR3nt: TGTGCCAGCAGTAGGGGAGGCTATGGCTACACCTTC
CDR3aa: CASSRGGYGYTF

len: 16
d_gene: NA
v_gene: TRBV29-1
abundance: NA
j_gene: TRBJ1-3
CDR3nt: TGCAGCGTTCATGATATCTTCGGATACGCTGGAAACACCATATATTTT
CDR3aa: CSVHDIFGYAGNTIYF

len: 11
d_gene: NA
v_gene: TRBV20-1
abundance: NA
j_gene: TRBJ2-5
CDR3nt: TGCAGTGCTGGTGGCCAAGAGACCCAGTACTTC
CDR3aa: CSAGGQETQYF